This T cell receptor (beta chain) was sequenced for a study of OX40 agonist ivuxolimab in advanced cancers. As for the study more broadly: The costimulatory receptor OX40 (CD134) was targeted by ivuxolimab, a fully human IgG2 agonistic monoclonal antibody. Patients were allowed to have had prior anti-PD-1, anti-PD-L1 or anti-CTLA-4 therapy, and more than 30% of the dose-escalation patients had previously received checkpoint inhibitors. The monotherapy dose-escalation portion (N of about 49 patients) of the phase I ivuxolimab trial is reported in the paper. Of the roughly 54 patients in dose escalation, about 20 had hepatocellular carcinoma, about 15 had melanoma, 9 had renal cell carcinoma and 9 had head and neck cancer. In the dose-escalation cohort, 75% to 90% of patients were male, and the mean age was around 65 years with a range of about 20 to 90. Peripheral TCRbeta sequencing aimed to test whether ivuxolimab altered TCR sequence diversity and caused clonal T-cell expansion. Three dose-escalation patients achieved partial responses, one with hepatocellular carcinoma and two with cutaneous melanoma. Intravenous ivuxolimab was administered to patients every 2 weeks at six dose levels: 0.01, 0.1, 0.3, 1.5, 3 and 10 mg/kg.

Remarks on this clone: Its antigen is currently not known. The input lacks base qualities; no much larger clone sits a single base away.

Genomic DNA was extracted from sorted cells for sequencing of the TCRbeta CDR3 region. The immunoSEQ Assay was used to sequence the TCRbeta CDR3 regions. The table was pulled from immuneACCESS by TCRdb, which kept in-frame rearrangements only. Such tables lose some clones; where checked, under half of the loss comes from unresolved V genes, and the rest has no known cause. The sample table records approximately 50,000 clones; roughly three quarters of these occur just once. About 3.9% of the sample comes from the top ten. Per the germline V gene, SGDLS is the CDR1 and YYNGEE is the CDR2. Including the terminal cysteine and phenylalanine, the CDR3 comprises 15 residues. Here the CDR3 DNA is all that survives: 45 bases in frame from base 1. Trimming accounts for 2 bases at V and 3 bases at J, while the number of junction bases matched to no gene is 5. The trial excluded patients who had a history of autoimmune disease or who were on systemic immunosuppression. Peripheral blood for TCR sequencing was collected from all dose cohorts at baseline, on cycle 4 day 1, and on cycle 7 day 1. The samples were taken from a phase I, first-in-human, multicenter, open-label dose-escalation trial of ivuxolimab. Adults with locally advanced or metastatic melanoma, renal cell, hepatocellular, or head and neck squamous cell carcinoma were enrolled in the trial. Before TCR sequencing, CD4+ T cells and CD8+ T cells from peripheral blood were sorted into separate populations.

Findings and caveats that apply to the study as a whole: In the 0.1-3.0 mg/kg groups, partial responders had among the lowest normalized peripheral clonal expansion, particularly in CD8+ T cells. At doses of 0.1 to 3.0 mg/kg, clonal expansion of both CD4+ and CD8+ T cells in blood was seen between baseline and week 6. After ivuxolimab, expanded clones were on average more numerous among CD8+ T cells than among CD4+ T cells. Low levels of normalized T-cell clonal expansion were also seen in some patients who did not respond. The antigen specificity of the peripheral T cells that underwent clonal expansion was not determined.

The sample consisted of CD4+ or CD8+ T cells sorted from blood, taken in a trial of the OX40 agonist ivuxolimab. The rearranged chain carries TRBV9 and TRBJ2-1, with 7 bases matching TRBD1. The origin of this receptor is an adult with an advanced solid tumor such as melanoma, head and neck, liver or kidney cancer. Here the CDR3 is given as CASSVATGSYNEQFF. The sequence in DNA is TGTGCCAGCAGCGTGGCGACAGGGAGCTACAATGAGCAGTTCTTC.